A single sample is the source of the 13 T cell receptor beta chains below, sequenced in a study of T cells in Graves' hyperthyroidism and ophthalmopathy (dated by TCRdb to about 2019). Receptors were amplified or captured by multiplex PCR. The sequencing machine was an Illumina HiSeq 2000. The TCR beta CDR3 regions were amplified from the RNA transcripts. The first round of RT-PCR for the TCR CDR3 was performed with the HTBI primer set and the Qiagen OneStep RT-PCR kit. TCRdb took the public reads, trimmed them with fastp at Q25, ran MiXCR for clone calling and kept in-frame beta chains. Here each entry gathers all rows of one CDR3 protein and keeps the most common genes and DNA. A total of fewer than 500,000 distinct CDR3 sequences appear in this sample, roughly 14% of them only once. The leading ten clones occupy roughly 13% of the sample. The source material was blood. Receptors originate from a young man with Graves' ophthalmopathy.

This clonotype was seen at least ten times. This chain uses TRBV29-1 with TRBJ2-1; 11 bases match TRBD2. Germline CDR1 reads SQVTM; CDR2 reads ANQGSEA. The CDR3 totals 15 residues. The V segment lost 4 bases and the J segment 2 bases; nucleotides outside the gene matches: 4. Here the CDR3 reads CSVAFSGRAYNEQFF. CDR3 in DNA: TGCAGCGTTGCTTTTAGCGGGAGGGCCTACAATGAGCAGTTCTTC.

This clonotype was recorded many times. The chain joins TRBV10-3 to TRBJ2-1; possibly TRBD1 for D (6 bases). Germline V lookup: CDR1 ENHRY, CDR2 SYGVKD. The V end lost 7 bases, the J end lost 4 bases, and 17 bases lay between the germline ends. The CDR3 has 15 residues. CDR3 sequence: CAITRGWTEYNEQFF. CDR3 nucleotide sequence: TGTGCCATCACCCGAGGCTGGACAGAGTACAATGAGCAGTTCTTC.

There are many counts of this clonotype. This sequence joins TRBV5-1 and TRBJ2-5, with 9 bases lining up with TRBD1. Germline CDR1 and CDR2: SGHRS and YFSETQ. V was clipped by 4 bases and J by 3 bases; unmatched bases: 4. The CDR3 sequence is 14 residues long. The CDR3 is CASSRGQGEETQYF. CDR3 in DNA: TGCGCCAGCAGCAGGGGACAGGGAGAAGAGACCCAGTACTTC.

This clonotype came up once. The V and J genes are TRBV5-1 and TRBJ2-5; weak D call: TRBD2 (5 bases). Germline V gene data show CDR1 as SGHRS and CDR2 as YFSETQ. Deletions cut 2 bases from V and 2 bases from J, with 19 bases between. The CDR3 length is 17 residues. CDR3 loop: CASSLTRAAAPQETQYF. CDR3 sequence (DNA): TGCGCCAGCAGCTTAACCAGAGCGGCAGCCCCTCAAGAGACCCAGTACTTC.

The CDR3 sequence: CASSFRLVGYEQYF. The CDR3, as DNA: TGTGCCAGCAGCTTTCGCCTAGTCGGCTACGAGCAGTACTTC. This chain uses TRBV7-6 with TRBJ2-7, with unresolved D. The CDR3 loop spans 14 amino acids. CDR1 and CDR2 (germline): SGHVS, FNYEAQ. The V gene lost 3 bases and the J gene lost 3 bases, with 12 bases spanning the gap.

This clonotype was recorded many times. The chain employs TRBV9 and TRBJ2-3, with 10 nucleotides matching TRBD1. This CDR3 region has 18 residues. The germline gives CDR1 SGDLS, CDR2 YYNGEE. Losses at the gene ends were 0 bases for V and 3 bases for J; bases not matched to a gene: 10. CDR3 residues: CASSVARTGGLSTDTQYF. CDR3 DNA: TGTGCCAGCAGCGTAGCTAGGACAGGGGGATTATCGACAGATACGCAGTATTTT. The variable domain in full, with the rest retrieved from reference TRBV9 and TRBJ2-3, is DSGVTQTPKHLITATGQRVTLRCSPRSGDLSVYWYQQSLDQGLQFLIQYYNGEERAKGNILERFSAQQFPDLHSELNLSSLELGDSALYFCASSVARTGGLSTDTQYFGPGTRLTVL.

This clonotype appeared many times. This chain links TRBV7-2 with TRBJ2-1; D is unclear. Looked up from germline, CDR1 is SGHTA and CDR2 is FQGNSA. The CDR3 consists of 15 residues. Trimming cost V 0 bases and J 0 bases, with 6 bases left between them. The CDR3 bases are TGTGCCAGCAGCTTAGCTTTGGTCTCCTACAATGAGCAGTTCTTC. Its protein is CASSLALVSYNEQFF.

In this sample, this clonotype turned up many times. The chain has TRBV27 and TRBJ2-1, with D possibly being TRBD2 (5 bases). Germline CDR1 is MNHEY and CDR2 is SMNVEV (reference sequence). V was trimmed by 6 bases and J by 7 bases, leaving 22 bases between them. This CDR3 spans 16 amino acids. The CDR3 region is CASRHRWTALGNEQFF. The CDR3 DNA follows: TGTGCCAGCAGACACCGCTGGACTGCTCTTGGGAATGAGCAGTTCTTC.

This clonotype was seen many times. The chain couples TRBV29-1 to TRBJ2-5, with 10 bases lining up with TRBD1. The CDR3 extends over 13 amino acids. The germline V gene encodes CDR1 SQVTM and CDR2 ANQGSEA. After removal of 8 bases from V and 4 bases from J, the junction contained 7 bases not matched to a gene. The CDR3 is CSTGDRGRETQYF. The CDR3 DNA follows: TGCAGCACGGGGGACAGGGGTCGAGAGACCCAGTACTTC.

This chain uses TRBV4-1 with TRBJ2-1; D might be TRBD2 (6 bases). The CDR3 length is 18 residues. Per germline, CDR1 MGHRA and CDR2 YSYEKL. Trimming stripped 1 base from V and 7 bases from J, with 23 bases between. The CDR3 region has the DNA TGCGCCAGCAGCCAAGGGGGGGTGAGCAGGGAGCGGCATAATGAGCAGTTCTTC. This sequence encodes CASSQGGVSRERHNEQFF.

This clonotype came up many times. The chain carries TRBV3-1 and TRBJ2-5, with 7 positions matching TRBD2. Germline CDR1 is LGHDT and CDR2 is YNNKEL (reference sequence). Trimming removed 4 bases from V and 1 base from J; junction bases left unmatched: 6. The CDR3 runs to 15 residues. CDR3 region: CASSPRSSGQETQYF. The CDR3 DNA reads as TGTGCCAGCAGCCCTCGATCTAGCGGCCAAGAGACCCAGTACTTC.

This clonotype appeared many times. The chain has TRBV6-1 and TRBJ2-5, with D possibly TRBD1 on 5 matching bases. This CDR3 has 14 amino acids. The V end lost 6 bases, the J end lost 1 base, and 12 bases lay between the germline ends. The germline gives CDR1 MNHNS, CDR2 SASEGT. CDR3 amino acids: CASSQGRRQETQYF. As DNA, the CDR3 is TGTGCCAGCAGCCAGGGTCGGCGCCAAGAGACCCAGTACTTC.

The CDR3 loop is CASSPKTHTGTGELFF. CDR3 in DNA: TGTGCCAGCTCACCCAAGACACATACCGGCACCGGGGAGCTGTTTTTT. The chain combines TRBV18 with TRBJ2-2; D is ambiguous. The CDR3 length is 16 residues. Trimming left V 3 bases short and J 4 bases short, with 15 bases between. Germline V gene lookup returns CDR1 KGHSH and CDR2 LQKENI.